This entry is about one TCR beta chain. The CDR3 is made up of 13 amino acids. V was pared by 3 bases and J by 3 bases, with 11 bases between. Germline-derived CDR1 and CDR2 are GTSNPN and SVGIG (reference sequence). The repertoire was sequenced with immunoSEQ multiplex PCR; TCRdb's copy has only in-frame clones and lacks some. The sample lists tens of thousands of clones, roughly 90% occurring once. This entry is derived from a study of technical replicates of blood from several donors. The V and J genes are TRBV30 and TRBJ1-1; D is unresolved. This TCR was sampled from a human donor in good health. Sequenced material: T cells isolated from PBMCs. Written as DNA, the CDR3 is TGTGCCTGGAGGGACTCCGAGGACACTGAAGCTTTCTTT. Translation: CAWRDSEDTEAFF.